This T cell receptor beta chain was identified during a study of blood T cell repertoires in COVID-19. Across the whole study: PBMCs, B-cell-depleted T cells, or T cells provided the cDNA or gDNA that made up the material.

Researchers sorted participants into cohorts using their self-reported clinical history. Source study methods: From reference gene primer amplification, estimates of nucleated cell counts were derived. The method was immunoSEQ multiplex PCR; TCRdb's version includes in-frame clones alone and lacks a portion of them. V and J calls and clone size are those listed in that table; D and trimming were worked out from the DNA. The table records some 150,000 clones, 80% to 85% of them present only once. The sequence derives from a woman aged 50 to 60 who had been exposed to COVID-19. Sequencing was done on a sample of PBMCs or T cells enriched from blood (not recorded which).

The CDR3 loop is CASSSRGGRGLAYTEAFF. The CDR3 DNA sequence: TGTGCCAGCAGCTCTCGCGGGGGCAGGGGTCTGGCTTACACTGAAGCTTTCTTT. The V call is TRBV13, the J call TRBJ1-1, with D maybe TRBD1 (6 bases). Trimming removed 4 bases at V and 3 bases at J, with 24 bases between. The CDR3 is made up of 18 amino acids. Germline-derived CDR1 and CDR2 are PRHDT and FYEKMQ (reference sequence).